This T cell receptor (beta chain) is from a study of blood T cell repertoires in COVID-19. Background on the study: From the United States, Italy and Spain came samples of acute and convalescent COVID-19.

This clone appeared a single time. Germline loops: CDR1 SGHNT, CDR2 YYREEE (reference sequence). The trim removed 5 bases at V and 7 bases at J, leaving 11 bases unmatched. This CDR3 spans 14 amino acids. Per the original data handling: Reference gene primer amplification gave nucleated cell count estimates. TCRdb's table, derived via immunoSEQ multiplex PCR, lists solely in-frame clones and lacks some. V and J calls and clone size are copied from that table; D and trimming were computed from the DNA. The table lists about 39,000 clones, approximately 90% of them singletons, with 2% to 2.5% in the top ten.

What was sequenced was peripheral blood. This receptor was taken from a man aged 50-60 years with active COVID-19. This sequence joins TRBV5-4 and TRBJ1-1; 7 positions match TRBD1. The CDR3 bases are TGTGCCAGCAGGCGAGACAGGGCTGTTAGTGAAGCTTTCTTT. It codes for CASRRDRAVSEAFF. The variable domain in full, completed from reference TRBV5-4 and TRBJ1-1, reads ETGVTQSPTHLIKTRGQQVTLRCSSQSGHNTVSWYQQALGQGPQFIFQYYREEENGRGNFPPRFSGLQFPNYSSELNVNALELDDSALYLCASRRDRAVSEAFFGQGTRLTVV.